The 9 T cell receptor beta chains presented below share a single source sample, sequenced in a study of blood T cell repertoires in COVID-19. Clones were sequenced by immunoSEQ multiplex PCR, and TCRdb holds only the in-frame ones, with some missing. The sample contains hundreds of thousands of clones, over 85% of which appear only once. Sequencing was performed on PBMCs or T cells enriched from blood (not recorded which). The receptors originated from a woman in her 50s who had been exposed to COVID-19.

The V and J genes are TRBV10-3 and TRBJ1-4, with no clear D. Germline assignment: CDR1 ENHRY and CDR2 SYGVKD. The CDR3 spans 16 residues. Trimming left V 0 bases short and J 1 base short, with 9 bases between. CDR3 in DNA: TGTGCCATCAGTGAGTCACGGGGAATAACTAATGAAAAACTGTTTTTT. Protein sequence: CAISESRGITNEKLFF.

The rearrangement joins TRBV30 to TRBJ2-3; D possibly corresponds to TRBD2 (5 bases). Germline V gene sequence: CDR1 GTSNPN, CDR2 SVGIG (reference sequence). This CDR3 spans 14 amino acids. V lost 1 base and J lost 3, with 11 bases in between. This CDR3 reads CAWSGPGWTDTQYF. CDR3 coding DNA: TGTGCCTGGAGTGGTCCGGGATGGACAGATACGCAGTATTTT.

The gene calls are TRBV7-8 and TRBJ2-2; D gene unclear. Germline V lookup: CDR1 SGHVS, CDR2 FQNEAQ. This CDR3 spans 14 amino acids. V lost 4 bases, J lost 4 bases, and 10 bases lay in between. CDR3 sequence reads: CASSSVLITGELFF. CDR3 DNA: TGTGCCAGCAGCTCAGTGCTGATCACCGGGGAGCTGTTTTTT.

The chain recombines TRBV3-1 (or the pseudogene TRBV3-2) with TRBJ1-1; D is uncertain. V was shortened by 7 bases and J by 1 base, with 10 bases between the two germline ends. Germline assignment: CDR1 LGHDT and CDR2 YNNKEL (reference sequence). The CDR3 is 13 residues long. CDR3 sequence reads: CASTPHGNTEAFF. Written as DNA, the CDR3 is TGTGCCAGCACACCCCACGGGAACACTGAAGCTTTCTTT.

The chain is built from TRBV6-1 and TRBJ1-4; D perhaps matches TRBD1 (5 bases). This CDR3 has 16 residues. Germline CDR1 reads MNHNS; CDR2 reads SASEGT. V was trimmed by 4 bases and J by 5 bases, leaving 17 bases between them. The CDR3 DNA sequence: TGTGCCAGCAGTGTTATAGGGGTTGGACAAAATGAAAAACTGTTTTTT. Translated: CASSVIGVGQNEKLFF.

This sequence joins TRBV15 and TRBJ2-3, with TRBD1 identical over 9 bases. Germline CDR1 and CDR2: LNHNV and YYDKDF (reference sequence). The CDR3 spans 17 residues. V shed 0 bases, J shed 4 bases, and the junction held 8 bases outside the gene matches. CDR3 nucleotide sequence: TGTGCCACCAGCAGAGATACCGGGACAGGGACCGCAGATACGCAGTATTTT. As protein: CATSRDTGTGTADTQYF.

The V call is TRBV5-8, the J call TRBJ2-1, with no clear D. V lost 6 bases to trimming and J lost 3 bases, with 10 bases between them. Germline loops: CDR1 SGHTS, CDR2 YDEGEE. This CDR3 is built from 13 residues. The CDR3 DNA reads as TGTGCCAGCACCGAAACAGACTACAATGAGCAGTTCTTC. Translating it yields CASTETDYNEQFF.

The genes are TRBV29-1 and TRBJ1-5, with 8 bases that match TRBD1. This CDR3 has 13 amino acids. V lost 6 bases to trimming and J lost 4 bases; unmatched junction nucleotides: 5. Germline lookup yields CDR1 SQVTM and CDR2 ANQGSEA. CDR3 protein: CSVGQGNNQPQHF. The CDR3 region has the DNA TGCAGCGTAGGACAGGGAAATAATCAGCCCCAGCATTTT.

The chain combines TRBV19 with TRBJ1-6; 8 bases agree with TRBD1. The CDR3 is 18 amino acids. The J segment lost 0 bases and the V segment lost 3 bases, leaving 7 bases of the junction unmatched. The V gene's germline CDR1 is LNHDA and CDR2 SQIVND (reference sequence). CDR3 coding DNA: TGTGCCAGTAGTATGGCTAGGACAGGGAGCTCCTATAATTCACCCCTCCACTTT. It translates to CASSMARTGSSYNSPLHF.